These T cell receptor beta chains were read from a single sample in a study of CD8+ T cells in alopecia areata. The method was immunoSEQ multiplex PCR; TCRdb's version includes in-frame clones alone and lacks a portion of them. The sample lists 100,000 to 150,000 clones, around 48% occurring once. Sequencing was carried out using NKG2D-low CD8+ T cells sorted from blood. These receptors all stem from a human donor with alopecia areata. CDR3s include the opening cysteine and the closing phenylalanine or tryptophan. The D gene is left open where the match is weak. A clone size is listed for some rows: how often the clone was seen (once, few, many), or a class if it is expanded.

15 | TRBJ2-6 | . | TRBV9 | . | TGTGCCAGCAGCCCATCCAGCTTTGGGGCCAACGTCCTGACTTTC | CASSPSSFGANVLTF
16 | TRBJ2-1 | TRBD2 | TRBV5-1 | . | TGCGCCAGCAGCATGGGACTAGCCTCCTCATACAATGAGCAGTTCTTC | CASSMGLASSYNEQFF
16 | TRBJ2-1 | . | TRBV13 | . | TGCGCCAGCAGCCAGGTCACAAGGGACTCTAACAATGAGCAGTTCTTC | CASSQVTRDSNNEQFF
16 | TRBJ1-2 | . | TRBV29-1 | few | TGCAGCGTTGAAGTCCGGGCCCAGGGAGTTTTCTATGGCTACACCTTC | CSVEVRAQGVFYGYTF
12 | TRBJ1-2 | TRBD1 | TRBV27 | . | TGTGCCAGCAGTTCGGGGACAGATGGCTACACCTTC | CASSSGTDGYTF
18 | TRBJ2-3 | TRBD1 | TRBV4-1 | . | TGCGCCAGCAGCCAAGCTTTATCCGTGACAGGGTACACAGATACGCAGTATTTT | CASSQALSVTGYTDTQYF
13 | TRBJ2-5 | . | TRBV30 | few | TGTGCCCATCACCGGGACTTGCAAGAGACCCAGTACTTC | CAHHRDLQETQYF
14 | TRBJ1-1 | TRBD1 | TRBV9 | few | TGTGCCAGCAGCGGAAGACAGGGTGGGACTGAAGCTTTCTTT | CASSGRQGGTEAFF
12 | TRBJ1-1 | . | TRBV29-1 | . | TGCAGCGTCGGATCCATGAACACTGAAGCTTTCTTT | CSVGSMNTEAFF
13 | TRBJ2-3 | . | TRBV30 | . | TGTGCCTGGAGTGTAGAGGGAGCAGATACGCAGTATTTT | CAWSVEGADTQYF
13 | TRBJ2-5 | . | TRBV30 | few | TGTGCCTGGAGTCCCGACAGTCAAGAGACCCAGTACTTC | CAWSPDSQETQYF
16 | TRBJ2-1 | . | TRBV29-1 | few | TGCAGCGTTGCTGGGGGGGGCCTTCTAGAGAACAATGAGCAGTTCTTC | CSVAGGGLLENNEQFF
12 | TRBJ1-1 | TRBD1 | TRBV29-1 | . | TGCAGCGTGGGGACAGGGAGTACTGAAGCTTTCTTT | CSVGTGSTEAFF
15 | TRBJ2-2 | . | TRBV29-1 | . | TGCAGCGTTGAAAGGGGGGACACTTACACCGGGGAGCTGTTTTTT | CSVERGDTYTGELFF
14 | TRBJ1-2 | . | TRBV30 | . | TGTGCCTGGACACTCGACGGAAGGAGTTATGGCTACACCTTC | CAWTLDGRSYGYTF
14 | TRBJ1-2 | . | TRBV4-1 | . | TGCGCCAGCAGCCAAGAAGGTATGACAGGAGCCTACACCTTC | CASSQEGMTGAYTF
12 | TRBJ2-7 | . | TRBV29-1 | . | TGCAGCGTTGAGGGGAGAGCCTACGAGCAGTACTTC | CSVEGRAYEQYF
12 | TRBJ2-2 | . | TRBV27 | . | TGTGCCAGCAGTTTCCCCACCGGGGAGCTGTTTTTT | CASSFPTGELFF
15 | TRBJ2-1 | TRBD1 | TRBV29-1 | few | TGCAGCGTTGAATATCAGGACAGGGGAACTCGTGAGCAGTTCTTC | CSVEYQDRGTREQFF
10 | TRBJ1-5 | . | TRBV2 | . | TGTGCCAGCAGGGGGGGGTCACAGCATTTT | CASRGGSQHF
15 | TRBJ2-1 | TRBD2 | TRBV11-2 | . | TGTGCCAGCAGCTTAGAAGCGGGGAGCGGCAATGAGCAGTTCTTC | CASSLEAGSGNEQFF
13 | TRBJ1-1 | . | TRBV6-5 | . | TGTGCCAGCAGTTACGCCGGAACGGCTGAAGCTTTCTTT | CASSYAGTAEAFF
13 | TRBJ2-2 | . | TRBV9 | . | TGTGCCAGCAGCGCCTCGGACACCGGGGAGCTGTTTTTT | CASSASDTGELFF
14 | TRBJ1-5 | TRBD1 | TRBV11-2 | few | TGTGCCAGCAGCGCGACAGGGGGAAATCAGCCCCAGCATTTT | CASSATGGNQPQHF
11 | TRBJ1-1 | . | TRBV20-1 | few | TGCAGTGCCAGATGGGGGACTGAAGCTTTCTTT | CSARWGTEAFF
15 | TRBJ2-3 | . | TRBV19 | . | TGTGCCAGTAGTCGGGACTTCAGCGGAACAGATACGCAGTATTTT | CASSRDFSGTDTQYF
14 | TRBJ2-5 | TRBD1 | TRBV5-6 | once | TGTGCCAGCAGCTCGGTGGACAGGGGTGAGACCCAGTACTTC | CASSSVDRGETQYF
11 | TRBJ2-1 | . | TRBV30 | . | TGTGCCTGGAGACTAGCCGATGAGCAGTTCTTC | CAWRLADEQFF
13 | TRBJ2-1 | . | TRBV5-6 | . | TGTGCCAGCAGCTTGTCCGCCTGGAATGAGCAGTTCTTC | CASSLSAWNEQFF
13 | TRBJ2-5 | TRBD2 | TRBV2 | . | TGTGCCACCCGGGGACTAGTAGAAGAGACCCAGTACTTC | CATRGLVEETQYF
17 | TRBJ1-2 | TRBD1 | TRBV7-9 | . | TGTGCCAGCAGCTCCTTTAATCGACAGGGGGCTTACTATGGCTACACCTTC | CASSSFNRQGAYYGYTF
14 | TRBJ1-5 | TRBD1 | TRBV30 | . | TGTGCCTGGAGTCCGGGACAGGGGTTTCAGCCCCAGCATTTT | CAWSPGQGFQPQHF
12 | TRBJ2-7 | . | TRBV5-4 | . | TGTGCCAGCAGCTTGGGGTCCGGGGAGCAGTACTTC | CASSLGSGEQYF
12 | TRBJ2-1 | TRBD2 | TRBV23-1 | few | TGCGCCACCGGGGGGGTACGAAATGAGCAGTTCTTC | CATGGVRNEQFF
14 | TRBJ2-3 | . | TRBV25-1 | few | TGTGCCAGCAGTAAGGTCCTCCCCACAGATACGCAGTATTTT | CASSKVLPTDTQYF
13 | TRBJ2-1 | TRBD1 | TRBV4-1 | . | TGCGCCACAGGGGACAGGCGTGGCAATGAGCAGTTCTTC | CATGDRRGNEQFF
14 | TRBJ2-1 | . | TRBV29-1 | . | TGCAGCGTCCTCGTACCCGACAGGTTAAATGAGCAGTTCTTC | CSVLVPDRLNEQFF
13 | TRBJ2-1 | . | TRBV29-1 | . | TGCAGCGTTATGGAGGGGTATAGGAATGAGCAGTTCTTC | CSVMEGYRNEQFF
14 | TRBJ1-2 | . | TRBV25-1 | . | TGTGCCAGCAGTGAAGACCGGTTTAACTATGGCTACACCTTC | CASSEDRFNYGYTF
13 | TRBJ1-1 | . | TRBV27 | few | TGTGCCAGCAGTTTGAGGTGGGGCACTGAAGCTTTCTTT | CASSLRWGTEAFF
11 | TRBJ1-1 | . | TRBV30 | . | TGTGCCTGGAGTGTAAAATCTGAAGCTTTCTTT | CAWSVKSEAFF
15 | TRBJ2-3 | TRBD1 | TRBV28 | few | TGTGCCAGCATGAAGGGGGCGCGAAACACAGATACGCAGTATTTT | CASMKGARNTDTQYF
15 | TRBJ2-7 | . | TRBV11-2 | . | TGTGCCAGCAGCTTAGAAGTCGGCAGCTCCTACGAGCAGTACTTC | CASSLEVGSSYEQYF
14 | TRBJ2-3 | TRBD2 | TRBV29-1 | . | TGCAGCTCCGCCGGGACTAAATACACAGATACGCAGTATTTT | CSSAGTKYTDTQYF
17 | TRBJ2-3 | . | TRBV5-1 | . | TGCGCCAGCAGCTTGGTCCGGGACCGTGCAGTTGGGGATACGCAGTATTTT | CASSLVRDRAVGDTQYF
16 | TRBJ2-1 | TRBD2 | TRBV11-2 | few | TGTGCCAGCAGCCCAAGGACTAGCGGGGGGGCCGTTGAGCAGTTCTTC | CASSPRTSGGAVEQFF
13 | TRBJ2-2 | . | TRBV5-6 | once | TGTGCCAGCAGCTCGCAAAACACCGGGGAGCTGTTTTTT | CASSSQNTGELFF
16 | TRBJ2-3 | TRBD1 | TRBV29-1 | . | TGCAGCGCCCCTACAGGGGCTCTTACTAGCACAGATACGCAGTATTTT | CSAPTGALTSTDTQYF
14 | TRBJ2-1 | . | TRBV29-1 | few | TGCAGCGTCCCATCCAGGGGCCAATACAATGAGCAGTTCTTC | CSVPSRGQYNEQFF
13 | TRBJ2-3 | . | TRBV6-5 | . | TGTGCCAGCAGTTACGGAACTAGCGATACGCAGTATTTT | CASSYGTSDTQYF
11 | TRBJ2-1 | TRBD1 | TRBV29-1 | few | TGCAGCGCCACAGGGGGGAATGAGCAGTTCTTC | CSATGGNEQFF
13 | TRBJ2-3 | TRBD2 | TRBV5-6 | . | TGTGCCAGCGGACTAGCGGACACAGATACGCAGTATTTT | CASGLADTDTQYF
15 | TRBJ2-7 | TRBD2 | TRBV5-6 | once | TGTGCCAGCAGCTTGGGTCAGCTAGCGGGATACGAGCAGTACTTC | CASSLGQLAGYEQYF